This passage covers 27 T cell receptor beta chains from one sample sequenced in a study of shared clonotypes between healthy human individuals. The data were produced by immunoSEQ multiplex PCR, yet TCRdb's version contains in-frame clones alone and is incomplete. The table records 2 million to 2.5 million clones, about 92% of them present only once. Naive CD8 cells lacked CD45RO and underwent positive selection for CCR7, leaving out terminally differentiated effector memory CD45RA+ cells. What was sequenced was naive CD8+ T cells from PBMCs. Receptor source: a man aged 18 to 29 in good health. Some clones in this sample may be carry-over from other donors' samples.

The gene calls are TRBV6-5 and TRBJ2-2; TRBD1 aligns across 8 bases. This CDR3 contains 16 residues. J gave up 4 bases and V 1 base, and 5 bases lay outside the gene matches. Germline CDR1 reads MNHEY; CDR2 reads SVGAGI. CDR3 sequence: CASSYFRDRSTGELFF. The CDR3, as DNA: TGTGCCAGCAGTTACTTCCGGGACAGGTCCACCGGGGAGCTGTTTTTT.

This chain connects TRBV25-1 to TRBJ2-7; TRBD1 or TRBD2 may be the D gene (5 bases each). Germline lookup yields CDR1 MGHDK and CDR2 SYGVNS. V was cut by 4 bases and J by 4 bases, with 11 bases left in between. This CDR3 spans 13 amino acids. The CDR3 is CASSGGGRYEQYF. In DNA, the CDR3 is TGTGCCAGCAGTGGTGGGGGAAGGTACGAGCAGTACTTC.

The gene calls are TRBV25-1 and TRBJ2-1, with 8 bases matching TRBD2. The CDR3 has 17 residues. V lost 1 base to trimming and J lost 9 bases; unmatched junction nucleotides: 14. Germline lookup yields CDR1 MGHDK and CDR2 SYGVNS. The CDR3 sequence: CASSEFVGGTRPSEQFF. The CDR3 DNA follows: TGTGCCAGCAGTGAATTCGTGGGAGGGACTAGACCCAGTGAGCAGTTCTTC.

The chain links TRBV7-9 to TRBJ2-2; D possibly corresponds to TRBD1 (5 bases). Trimming took 8 bases from V and 3 from J, leaving 19 bases between them. This CDR3 has 16 residues. Germline CDR1 and CDR2: SEHNR and FQNEAQ (reference sequence). The CDR3, as DNA: TGTGCCAGCGTCGTACAAGGCAGGGCCTACACCGGGGAGCTGTTTTTT. Protein: CASVVQGRAYTGELFF.

The V gene is TRBV28, the J gene TRBJ2-4; D remains unclear. The CDR3 runs 15 residues. Germline V gives CDR1 MDHEN, CDR2 SYDVKM. Trimming took 3 bases from V and 7 from J, leaving 16 bases between them. The CDR3, as DNA: TGTGCCAGCAGTTTTCTTTCCGAAGGAGAGAACATTCAGTACTTC. Residues: CASSFLSEGENIQYF.

This chain connects TRBV5-6 to TRBJ2-3; perhaps TRBD2 as D (6 bases). The CDR3 runs to 14 residues. Germline CDR1 is SGHDT and CDR2 is YYEEEE. V was pared by 0 bases and J by 5 bases, with 10 bases between. CDR3 region: CASSLARGLDTQYF. The CDR3 DNA sequence: TGTGCCAGCAGCTTGGCTCGGGGGTTAGATACGCAGTATTTT.

For this clone: Other nucleotide sequences in the sample specify the same CDR3. This rearrangement joins TRBV27 to TRBJ2-7; TRBD2 is a possible D gene (6 bases). This CDR3 is built from 13 residues. CDR1 MNHEY and CDR2 SMNVEV come from the germline V gene (reference sequence). V lost 3 bases and J lost 4, with 10 bases in between. The CDR3 reads CASSFGGTYEQYF. CDR3 sequence (DNA): TGTGCCAGCAGTTTTGGAGGGACTTACGAGCAGTACTTC.

The chain links TRBV25-1 to TRBJ2-7; D unresolved. Trimming stripped 4 bases from V and 4 bases from J, with 8 bases between. This CDR3 has 12 amino acids. Germline V lookup: CDR1 MGHDK, CDR2 SYGVNS. CDR3 sequence (DNA): TGTGCCAGCAGTGGGATCCCTTACGAGCAGTACTTC. The encoded protein is CASSGIPYEQYF.

The chain has TRBV4-1 and TRBJ2-1, with 8 bases matching TRBD2. Germline values: CDR1 MGHRA, CDR2 YSYEKL. The CDR3 totals 16 residues. Trimming at V came to 2 bases and at J to 7 bases, leaving 10 bases not matched to a gene. The CDR3 sequence: CASSQPGLGLENEQFF. CDR3 DNA: TGCGCCAGCAGCCAACCGGGACTAGGTCTTGAGAATGAGCAGTTCTTC.

The V and J genes are TRBV7-9 and TRBJ2-7; 9 bases line up with TRBD1. The CDR3 loop spans 13 amino acids. Unmatched junction bases numbered 4, after V lost 5 bases and J lost 5 bases. Germline V gene sequence: CDR1 SEHNR, CDR2 FQNEAQ (reference sequence). CDR3 in DNA: TGTGCCAGCAGCCAGGACAGGGGAAACGAGCAGTACTTC. Its protein product is CASSQDRGNEQYF.

This sequence joins TRBV9 and TRBJ1-2; D gene unclear. Germline CDR1 reads SGDLS; CDR2 reads YYNGEE. The CDR3 extends over 13 amino acids. The V gene lost 5 bases and the J gene lost 4 bases, with 12 bases spanning the gap. Written as DNA, the CDR3 is TGTGCCAGCAGGGCCCCCCTTGGCTATGGCTACACCTTC. As protein: CASRAPLGYGYTF.

The chain employs TRBV6-5 and TRBJ1-6; D ambiguous. Germline V gene data show CDR1 as MNHEY and CDR2 as SVGAGI. This CDR3 is built from 14 residues. The V gene lost 5 bases and the J gene lost 14 bases, with 19 bases spanning the gap. CDR3 in amino acids: CASSNVRTFLALHF. CDR3 DNA: TGTGCCAGCAGTAACGTCCGGACGTTTCTGGCCCTCCACTTT.

The chain couples TRBV25-1 to TRBJ2-1, with D possibly being TRBD1 or TRBD2 (5 bases each). Germline V lookup: CDR1 MGHDK, CDR2 SYGVNS. The V end lost 2 bases, the J end lost 8 bases, and 7 bases lay between the germline ends. The CDR3 sequence is 12 residues long. The CDR3 here is CASSEMGDEQFF. CDR3 nucleotides: TGTGCCAGCAGTGAAATGGGGGATGAGCAGTTCTTC. The full variable domain, rest sourced from reference TRBV25-1 and TRBJ2-1, is EADIYQTPRYLVIGTGKKITLECSQTMGHDKMYWYQQDPGMELHLIHYSYGVNSTEKGDLSSESTVSRIRTEHFPLTLESARPSHTSQYLCASSEMGDEQFFGPGTRLTVL.

The chain is built from TRBV6-5 and TRBJ1-5, with D unclear. Germline values: CDR1 MNHEY, CDR2 SVGAGI. This CDR3 has 13 residues. V gave up 6 bases and J gave up 6 bases, with 12 bases separating them. The CDR3 sequence: CASSNSAGQPQHF. DNA for the CDR3: TGTGCCAGCAGCAATTCGGCAGGTCAGCCCCAGCATTTT.

V usage is TRBV6-5 and J usage is TRBJ2-3; TRBD2 agrees at 11 bases. This CDR3 is 14 amino acids long. From germline, CDR1 is MNHEY and CDR2 SVGAGI. Unmatched junction bases numbered 3, after V lost 6 bases and J lost 4 bases. In DNA form, the CDR3 reads TGTGCCAGCAGCCTACTAGCGGGAGCAGATACGCAGTATTTT. Protein: CASSLLAGADTQYF.

The J gene is TRBJ2-5, the V gene TRBV15; 14 positions match TRBD2. Germline CDR1 LNHNV, CDR2 YYDKDF (reference sequence). The CDR3 sequence is 15 residues long. The junction had 3 bases not matched to a gene; V was cut back by 4 bases and J by 5 bases. CDR3 in DNA: TGTGCCACCAGCAAGGGACTAGCGGGAGTTGAGACCCAGTACTTC. Protein: CATSKGLAGVETQYF.

The chain joins TRBV7-6 to TRBJ1-2; 9 nucleotides match TRBD1. In germline, CDR1 is SGHVS, CDR2 FNYEAQ. The CDR3 loop spans 16 amino acids. The V and J ends lost 5 bases and 0 bases, in that order; junction bases with no gene match: 7. The chain's CDR3 is CASSPTQGATNYGYTF. CDR3 DNA sequence: TGTGCCAGCAGCCCGACACAGGGGGCAACTAACTATGGCTACACCTTC.

The V and J genes are TRBV2 and TRBJ2-7; TRBD1 matches at 7 bases. This CDR3 is built from 13 residues. Germline V gene sequence: CDR1 SNHLY, CDR2 FYNNEI. J lost 4 bases, V lost 6 bases, and 6 bases had no gene match. The DNA for the CDR3 is TGTGCCAGCAGCCCGGGACAGAATTACGAGCAGTACTTC. Translating it yields CASSPGQNYEQYF.

The chain recombines TRBV27 with TRBJ1-1; D is uncertain. Germline loops: CDR1 MNHEY, CDR2 SMNVEV (reference sequence). This CDR3 comprises 13 residues. With 6 bases removed from V and 5 bases from J, the gap between germline ends came to 13 bases. Written as DNA, the CDR3 is TGTGCCAGCAGCTTAGGGTTTGCGACTGAAGCTTTCTTT. Protein product: CASSLGFATEAFF.

This clone has just one count. This rearrangement joins TRBV28 to TRBJ2-4, with 12 bases aligning to TRBD2. Germline values: CDR1 MDHEN, CDR2 SYDVKM. This CDR3 comprises 20 residues. Trimming at V came to 3 bases and at J to 1 base, leaving 13 bases not matched to a gene. The CDR3 region has the DNA TGTGCCAGCAGTTTGCGCAGACTAGCGGGAGAGGGGGCGGCCAAAAACATTCAGTACTTC. Translated: CASSLRRLAGEGAAKNIQYF.

The rearrangement links TRBV18 to TRBJ2-3; 7 nucleotides align to TRBD1. The germline gives CDR1 KGHSH, CDR2 LQKENI. The CDR3 runs 16 residues. V lost 3 bases, J lost 0 bases, and 6 bases stayed unmatched. Here the CDR3 reads CASSPSRTGSTDTQYF. In DNA, the CDR3 is TGTGCCAGCTCACCGAGTCGGACAGGTAGCACAGATACGCAGTATTTT.

The genes are TRBV5-3 and TRBJ2-2; 14 positions match TRBD2. TRBV5-3 is an open reading frame whose function is uncertain. The CDR3 is 17 amino acids. Losses at the gene ends were 5 bases for V and 7 bases for J; bases not matched to a gene: 10. This CDR3 is CARRTGTSGSAGGELFF. The CDR3 DNA follows: TGTGCCAGAAGAACCGGGACTAGCGGGAGTGCGGGCGGGGAGCTGTTTTTT.

V is TRBV11-2 and J is TRBJ2-7; 8 bases line up with TRBD2. The CDR3 is made up of 13 amino acids. V lost 7 bases, J lost 4 bases, and 6 bases stayed unmatched. CDR1 is SGHAT, CDR2 FQNNGV, per germline. CDR3 loop: CASNGRELYEQYF. The CDR3 DNA follows: TGTGCCAGCAACGGGAGGGAATTGTACGAGCAGTACTTC.

The chain recombines TRBV19 with TRBJ1-2, with D possibly TRBD1 on 6 matching bases. Germline V gene sequence: CDR1 LNHDA, CDR2 SQIVND (reference sequence). The ends were cut back, 9 bases at V and 1 base at J, with 18 bases in the middle. The CDR3 runs to 15 residues. The chain's CDR3 is CASTWGHPNNYGYTF. CDR3 nucleotides: TGTGCCAGCACCTGGGGGCACCCCAATAACTATGGCTACACCTTC.

CDR3 residues: CASSQAGVTYEQYF. The CDR3 nucleotides read TGTGCCAGCAGTCAAGCCGGGGTCACCTACGAGCAGTACTTC. The rearrangement links TRBV6-5 to TRBJ2-7; weak D call: TRBD2 (5 bases). Trimming removed 5 bases from V and 2 bases from J, with 13 bases in between. The CDR3 contains 14 residues. The germline gives CDR1 MNHEY, CDR2 SVGAGI.

This clone appeared once. The rearrangement links TRBV27 to TRBJ1-3; no reliable D call. The CDR3 length is 15 residues. The germline V gene has CDR1 MNHEY and CDR2 SMNVEV (reference sequence). The V gene lost 6 bases and the J gene lost 0 bases, with 12 bases spanning the gap. Written as DNA, the CDR3 is TGTGCCAGCAGCCCCGCAGGCTCCTCTGGAAACACCATATATTTT. This codes for CASSPAGSSGNTIYF.

The chain recombines TRBV11-2 with TRBJ2-5, with D possibly being TRBD1 (5 bases). Trimming stripped 1 base from V and 5 bases from J, with 11 bases between. The CDR3 covers 14 residues. Germline CDR1 SGHAT, CDR2 FQNNGV. The CDR3 sequence is CASSLAAGFETQYF. CDR3 nucleotides: TGTGCCAGCAGCTTAGCCGCAGGGTTCGAGACCCAGTACTTC. The full variable domain, rest sourced from reference TRBV11-2 and TRBJ2-5, is EAGVAQSPRYKIIEKRQSVAFWCNPISGHATLYWYQQILGQGPKLLIQFQNNGVVDDSQLPKDRFSAERLKGVDSTLKIQPAKLEDSAVYLCASSLAAGFETQYFGPGTRLLVL.